This is a list of T cell receptor beta chains from one sample in a study of T-cell memory formation after mild COVID-19. One entry per CDR3 protein, called by TCRdb with MiXCR from the 5' RACE reads. Here the sample spans about 610,000 distinct CDR3 sequences, roughly a sixth being singletons. Sample: PBMCs or a T cell subset sorted from them (not recorded which). Every receptor here comes from an adult woman who had mild COVID-19 (a few samples of this study predate the infection). Cell type and time point are not known. CDR3s include the opening cysteine and the closing phenylalanine or tryptophan. D genes are given only for firm matches. For some rows the clone size is stated as once, few or many, or as a class when expanded; others skip it.

abundance: -; v_gene: TRBV7-9; d_gene: TRBD1; j_gene: TRBJ1-1; CDR3nt: TGTGCCAGCAGCTCCCCAATTGAGGGGGCGAACACTGAAGCTTTCTTT; CDR3aa: CASSSPIEGANTEAFF
abundance: -; v_gene: TRBV27; d_gene: -; j_gene: TRBJ2-2; CDR3nt: TGTGCCAGCCGTCCTGTAAGGGGGTTCCCCGGGGAGCTGTTTTTT; CDR3aa: CASRPVRGFPGELFF
abundance: few; v_gene: TRBV7-9; d_gene: TRBD1; j_gene: TRBJ1-2; CDR3nt: TGTGCCAGCAGTCCGGACAGGGGCCCCAGGAACTATGGCTACACCTTC; CDR3aa: CASSPDRGPRNYGYTF
abundance: -; v_gene: TRBV6-2/TRBV6-3; d_gene: -; j_gene: TRBJ2-1; CDR3nt: TGTGCCAGCCTGGGCGGGATCCGCTCCTACAATGAGCAGTTCTTC; CDR3aa: CASLGGIRSYNEQFF
abundance: -; v_gene: TRBV24-1; d_gene: TRBD1; j_gene: TRBJ2-6; CDR3nt: TGTGCCACCAGTGGCGGGACAGGGTCCTTTTTAGCCGGGGCCAACGTCCTGACTTTC; CDR3aa: CATSGGTGSFLAGANVLTF
abundance: -; v_gene: TRBV29-1; d_gene: -; j_gene: TRBJ1-2; CDR3nt: TGCAGCGTTGACAGCGGGCCTAACTATGGCTACACCTTC; CDR3aa: CSVDSGPNYGYTF
abundance: -; v_gene: TRBV5-1; d_gene: TRBD1; j_gene: TRBJ1-2; CDR3nt: TGCGCCAGCAGCACGGGACAGGGGGACCATGGCTACACCTTC; CDR3aa: CASSTGQGDHGYTF
abundance: few; v_gene: TRBV20-1; d_gene: -; j_gene: TRBJ2-5; CDR3nt: TGCAGTGCTTCGCGGCGTGCCAGGAGGGCAATATTCCAAGAGACCCAGTACTTC; CDR3aa: CSASRRARRAIFQETQYF
abundance: few; v_gene: TRBV7-9; d_gene: -; j_gene: TRBJ2-5; CDR3nt: TGTGCCAGCAGCTTAGGGGTGGGGTCACAAGAGACCCAGTACTTC; CDR3aa: CASSLGVGSQETQYF
abundance: -; v_gene: TRBV24-1; d_gene: -; j_gene: TRBJ1-1; CDR3nt: TGTGCCACCAGTTCAGGTCTCCTCATGAACACTGAAGCTTTCTTT; CDR3aa: CATSSGLLMNTEAFF
abundance: few; v_gene: TRBV10-3; d_gene: -; j_gene: TRBJ2-7; CDR3nt: TGTGCCATCAGTGGCGAACAGACCTACGAGCAGTACTTC; CDR3aa: CAISGEQTYEQYF
abundance: -; v_gene: TRBV5-5; d_gene: TRBD2; j_gene: TRBJ2-1; CDR3nt: TGTGCCAGCAGGGGGACTAGCGGGAGGGCGGTTGAGCAGTTCTTC; CDR3aa: CASRGTSGRAVEQFF
abundance: -; v_gene: TRBV3-1; d_gene: -; j_gene: TRBJ2-7; CDR3nt: TGTGCCAGCAGCCAAGATGTAGCTTCCTACGAGCAGTACTTC; CDR3aa: CASSQDVASYEQYF
abundance: -; v_gene: TRBV2; d_gene: TRBD1; j_gene: TRBJ1-2; CDR3nt: TGTGCCAGCAGTGGCCAGACAGGGGATGGCTACACCTTC; CDR3aa: CASSGQTGDGYTF
abundance: few; v_gene: TRBV6-2/TRBV6-3; d_gene: -; j_gene: TRBJ2-5; CDR3nt: TGTGCCAGCAGCCCCATGAACAGGGTTCGAGAGACCCAGTACTTC; CDR3aa: CASSPMNRVRETQYF
abundance: few; v_gene: TRBV6-2/TRBV6-3; d_gene: TRBD2; j_gene: TRBJ2-1; CDR3nt: TGTGCCAGCAGTTACACTAGCGGGGTCTACAATGAGCAGTTCTTC; CDR3aa: CASSYTSGVYNEQFF
abundance: few; v_gene: TRBV6-2/TRBV6-3; d_gene: -; j_gene: TRBJ1-1; CDR3nt: TGTGCCAGCAGTTACTCGGGCAGGGGCATTAACACTGAAGCTTTCTTT; CDR3aa: CASSYSGRGINTEAFF
abundance: -; v_gene: TRBV11-2; d_gene: -; j_gene: TRBJ2-3; CDR3nt: TGTGCCAGCAGCTTATTCCGTGGCGGGGCAAGCACAGATACGCAGTATTTT; CDR3aa: CASSLFRGGASTDTQYF
abundance: -; v_gene: TRBV20-1; d_gene: -; j_gene: TRBJ1-4; CDR3nt: TGCAGTGCAGAGGGAGGGAAGAATGAAAAACTGTTTTTT; CDR3aa: CSAEGGKNEKLFF
abundance: few; v_gene: TRBV4-3; d_gene: -; j_gene: TRBJ2-5; CDR3nt: TGCGCCAGCAGCCAAGATCTTGTAGGCCGCCAAGAGACCCAGTACTTC; CDR3aa: CASSQDLVGRQETQYF
abundance: -; v_gene: TRBV24-1; d_gene: TRBD1; j_gene: TRBJ2-5; CDR3nt: TGTGCCACCAGTGATTTGCAGGCAGGGGGTGAGACCCAGTACTTC; CDR3aa: CATSDLQAGGETQYF
abundance: few; v_gene: TRBV6-5; d_gene: TRBD1; j_gene: TRBJ1-4; CDR3nt: TGTGCCAGCAGAGCACCCTCCGGGACAGGGCTTGTAACTAATGAAAAACTGTTTTTT; CDR3aa: CASRAPSGTGLVTNEKLFF
abundance: few; v_gene: TRBV30; d_gene: TRBD1; j_gene: TRBJ1-2; CDR3nt: TGTGCCTTTCTGACAGGGTTCGGCTATGGCTACACCTTC; CDR3aa: CAFLTGFGYGYTF
abundance: many; v_gene: TRBV7-7; d_gene: -; j_gene: TRBJ2-7; CDR3nt: TGTGCCAGCAGCTTAGGGTCGCAGAGCTCCTACGAGCAGTACTTC; CDR3aa: CASSLGSQSSYEQYF
abundance: -; v_gene: TRBV10-3; d_gene: -; j_gene: TRBJ2-7; CDR3nt: TGTGCCATCAGCAGCGGAACCTCGGGGGAGCAGTACTTC; CDR3aa: CAISSGTSGEQYF
abundance: -; v_gene: TRBV6-2/TRBV6-3; d_gene: -; j_gene: TRBJ1-5; CDR3nt: TGTGCCAGCAGTTACTCGATGTACAATCAGCCCCAGCATTTT; CDR3aa: CASSYSMYNQPQHF
abundance: -; v_gene: TRBV30; d_gene: -; j_gene: TRBJ2-3; CDR3nt: TGTGCCTGGACCTCGAAGGGACTTAACACAGATACGCAGTATTTT; CDR3aa: CAWTSKGLNTDTQYF
abundance: -; v_gene: TRBV6-4; d_gene: TRBD2; j_gene: TRBJ2-3; CDR3nt: TGTGCCAGCAGATCCAGCGGGATAGGGTCAGATACGCAGTATTTT; CDR3aa: CASRSSGIGSDTQYF
abundance: -; v_gene: TRBV30; d_gene: TRBD1; j_gene: TRBJ2-7; CDR3nt: TGTGCCTGGAGTGTAATCAGGGGGAACGAGCAGTACTTC; CDR3aa: CAWSVIRGNEQYF
abundance: -; v_gene: TRBV18; d_gene: TRBD1; j_gene: TRBJ2-7; CDR3nt: TGTGCCAGCTCTGGACAGGGGAGCACCTACGAGCAGTACTTC; CDR3aa: CASSGQGSTYEQYF
abundance: -; v_gene: TRBV15; d_gene: TRBD1; j_gene: TRBJ2-3; CDR3nt: TGTGCCACCAGCAGCCGGGACAGGGGGCCATTGGATACGCAGTATTTT; CDR3aa: CATSSRDRGPLDTQYF
abundance: -; v_gene: TRBV7-6; d_gene: TRBD1; j_gene: TRBJ1-2; CDR3nt: TGTGCCAGCAGCCTAGGACAGGGGAGCCTTAACTATGGCTACACCTTC; CDR3aa: CASSLGQGSLNYGYTF
abundance: -; v_gene: TRBV12-3/TRBV12-4; d_gene: -; j_gene: TRBJ2-5; CDR3nt: TGTGCCAGCAGCCAAACCTTAGGGGCGGGGCAAGAGACCCAGTACTTC; CDR3aa: CASSQTLGAGQETQYF
abundance: few; v_gene: TRBV7-9; d_gene: -; j_gene: TRBJ1-4; CDR3nt: TGTGCCAGCAGCCCGGGACCGGGAGAAAAACTGTTTTTT; CDR3aa: CASSPGPGEKLFF
abundance: -; v_gene: TRBV6-1; d_gene: -; j_gene: TRBJ1-6; CDR3nt: TGTGCCAGCAGTGAAGCAGTCTCGGCAGGGGTTTCACCCCTCCACTTT; CDR3aa: CASSEAVSAGVSPLHF
abundance: -; v_gene: TRBV5-1; d_gene: TRBD1; j_gene: TRBJ1-2; CDR3nt: TGCGCCAGCAGCGACCGGGACAGGGGTAACTATGGCTACACCTTC; CDR3aa: CASSDRDRGNYGYTF
abundance: -; v_gene: TRBV7-9; d_gene: -; j_gene: TRBJ1-5; CDR3nt: TGTGCCAGCAGTTTAGGGGTAAGCAATCAGCCCCAGCATTTT; CDR3aa: CASSLGVSNQPQHF
abundance: -; v_gene: TRBV25-1; d_gene: TRBD1; j_gene: TRBJ1-4; CDR3nt: TGTGCCAGCAGTAACGGGACAGGCTTAAATGAAAAACTGTTTTTT; CDR3aa: CASSNGTGLNEKLFF
abundance: few; v_gene: TRBV29-1; d_gene: TRBD2; j_gene: TRBJ2-1; CDR3nt: TGCAGCGTTGCCCATCTGGCGGGAGGGGGGATAAATGAGCAGTTCTTC; CDR3aa: CSVAHLAGGGINEQFF
abundance: -; v_gene: TRBV6-1; d_gene: -; j_gene: TRBJ1-5; CDR3nt: TGTGCCAGCAGTAAATCCCACGATGGCAATCAGCCCCAGCATTTT; CDR3aa: CASSKSHDGNQPQHF
abundance: -; v_gene: TRBV7-9; d_gene: -; j_gene: TRBJ2-7; CDR3nt: TGTGCCAGCAGCTTAGTGGTGGCGGGCTACGAGCAGTACTTC; CDR3aa: CASSLVVAGYEQYF
abundance: few; v_gene: TRBV3-1; d_gene: TRBD2; j_gene: TRBJ2-7; CDR3nt: TGTGCCAGCAGCCCACAAACTCGGACTAGCTGGTACGAGCAGTACTTC; CDR3aa: CASSPQTRTSWYEQYF
abundance: -; v_gene: TRBV15; d_gene: TRBD1; j_gene: TRBJ2-2; CDR3nt: TGTGCCACCAGCAGCGTCACGACAGGGGGTACCGGGGAGCTGTTTTTT; CDR3aa: CATSSVTTGGTGELFF
abundance: many; v_gene: TRBV6-5; d_gene: -; j_gene: TRBJ2-5; CDR3nt: TGTGCCAGCAGTTACTCGGGAGAGACCCAGTACTTC; CDR3aa: CASSYSGETQYF
abundance: few; v_gene: TRBV28; d_gene: -; j_gene: TRBJ1-4; CDR3nt: TGTGCCAGCCAACGCTCTAATGAAAAACTGTTTTTT; CDR3aa: CASQRSNEKLFF
abundance: -; v_gene: TRBV29-1; d_gene: TRBD1; j_gene: TRBJ1-2; CDR3nt: TGCAGCGTTGAAGATGACGGGACAGCTAACTATGGCTACACCTTC; CDR3aa: CSVEDDGTANYGYTF
abundance: many; v_gene: TRBV29-1; d_gene: -; j_gene: TRBJ2-4; CDR3nt: TGCAGCGTTGCGGACCGAATAGCCAAAAACATTCAGTACTTC; CDR3aa: CSVADRIAKNIQYF
abundance: few; v_gene: TRBV29-1; d_gene: -; j_gene: TRBJ2-1; CDR3nt: TGCAGCGTGATTCTGGGCAGGGCGGAGCCAGATGAGCAGTTCTTC; CDR3aa: CSVILGRAEPDEQFF
abundance: -; v_gene: TRBV5-5; d_gene: TRBD2; j_gene: TRBJ2-2; CDR3nt: TGTGCCAGCAGCTTGTTCGGACTAGCGGGAGACACCGGGGAGCTGTTTTTT; CDR3aa: CASSLFGLAGDTGELFF
abundance: -; v_gene: TRBV7-9; d_gene: TRBD2; j_gene: TRBJ2-5; CDR3nt: TGTGCCAGCAGCTCACCTAGCGGGCAATGGGAGACCCAGTACTTC; CDR3aa: CASSSPSGQWETQYF
abundance: few; v_gene: TRBV12-3/TRBV12-4; d_gene: -; j_gene: TRBJ2-6; CDR3nt: TGTGCCAGCAGTTTGGGGGCCAACGTCCTGACTTTC; CDR3aa: CASSLGANVLTF
abundance: few; v_gene: TRBV10-3; d_gene: -; j_gene: TRBJ2-1; CDR3nt: TGTGCCATCAGTGAGTCGAGGGAGCAGTTCTTC; CDR3aa: CAISESREQFF
abundance: -; v_gene: TRBV27; d_gene: TRBD2; j_gene: TRBJ2-4; CDR3nt: TGTGCCAGCCTTTATGGGGGACTAGCGGGAGTTGAGGACATTCAGTACTTC; CDR3aa: CASLYGGLAGVEDIQYF
abundance: few; v_gene: TRBV7-8; d_gene: -; j_gene: TRBJ2-1; CDR3nt: TGTGCCAGCAGCTTAGTGGCGGACCACTACAATGAGCAGTTCTTC; CDR3aa: CASSLVADHYNEQFF
abundance: many; v_gene: TRBV4-2; d_gene: TRBD2; j_gene: TRBJ2-5; CDR3nt: TGTGCCAGCAGCCAAGCAGCGGGGGGAGGGGAGACCCAGTACTTC; CDR3aa: CASSQAAGGGETQYF
abundance: -; v_gene: TRBV5-1; d_gene: -; j_gene: TRBJ1-2; CDR3nt: TGCGCCAGCAGCTTGGGGACGGATAATGGCTACACCTTC; CDR3aa: CASSLGTDNGYTF
abundance: -; v_gene: TRBV14; d_gene: TRBD1; j_gene: TRBJ1-1; CDR3nt: TGTGCCAGCAGTCCGACCGGGACAGAGCTGAACACTGAAGCTTTCTTT; CDR3aa: CASSPTGTELNTEAFF
abundance: -; v_gene: TRBV30; d_gene: -; j_gene: TRBJ2-7; CDR3nt: TGTGCCTGGAGTGTACCCCGACAGCCGCGCTCCTACGAGCAGTACTTC; CDR3aa: CAWSVPRQPRSYEQYF
abundance: few; v_gene: TRBV15; d_gene: TRBD1; j_gene: TRBJ1-5; CDR3nt: TGTGCCACCAGCAGAGGGACAGGGGCAGACCAGCCCCAGCATTTT; CDR3aa: CATSRGTGADQPQHF
abundance: -; v_gene: TRBV5-1; d_gene: -; j_gene: TRBJ2-7; CDR3nt: TGCGCCAGCAGCTTGGACGGGGACCAGATCTACGAGCAGTACTTC; CDR3aa: CASSLDGDQIYEQYF